The present TCR beta chain was sequenced within a study of cytomegalovirus exposure and HLA in healthy donors. Background on the study: In a later analysis, the approximately 110 validation repertoires were reported to have used the same platform as the roughly 610 first-cohort repertoires. Study-level results: 150 to 200 TCR beta chains were listed as cytomegalovirus-associated. TCR clusters originating in the first cohort tended to co-occur in the approximately 120 validation repertoires, according to a later analysis.

Notes on this clone: Its target is unknown.

Sequencing was performed with immunoSEQ multiplex PCR; in TCRdb, only in-frame clones are kept and a portion is missing. The repertoire holds approximately 90,000 clones, with 95% to 98% as singletons. This clonotype was sampled from a man between 18 and 29 years old in good health and CMV-seronegative. The material sequenced was PBMCs.

This CDR3 reads CASSLARSADTQYF. In DNA form, the CDR3 reads TGTGCCAGCAGCTTAGCGCGGTCAGCGGATACGCAGTATTTT. The chain couples TRBV7-9 to TRBJ2-3; D call uncertain. V lost 0 bases and J lost 6, with 10 bases in between. Germline values: CDR1 SEHNR, CDR2 FQNEAQ (reference sequence). This CDR3 is built from 14 residues.